The 11 T cell receptor beta chains given below trace back to one sample, sequenced in a study of post-analysis software for immune sequencing data. Study-wide results and limits: Five or six TRBV segments, TRBV5-6, TRBV5-1 and TRBV20-1 among them, were found more frequent in patients than controls.

Included in the TCR beta cDNA libraries were unique molecular identifiers. TCRdb fed the PCR reads into MiXCR, producing one record per CDR3 protein. Of approximately 570,000 distinct CDR3 sequences listed, around 40% were seen once; the top ten hold about 1.8%. Antigens for these TCRs are unknown. The source material was blood. All receptors come from a girl aged 5 to 17 with multiple sclerosis.

This clonotype was seen a handful of times. The V call is TRBV20-1, the J call TRBJ2-3, with TRBD2 identical over 7 bases. The CDR3 consists of 13 residues. Germline loops: CDR1 DFQATT, CDR2 SNEGSKA (reference sequence). Losses at the gene ends were 3 bases for V and 2 bases for J; bases not matched to a gene: 2. The CDR3 DNA is TGCAGTGCTAGCGGGAGGATCACAGATACGCAGTATTTT. Translated: CSASGRITDTQYF.

This clonotype was detected a few times. This chain links TRBV11-2 with TRBJ2-1, with TRBD2 matching over 9 bases. The J segment lost 2 bases and the V segment lost 7 bases, leaving 9 bases of the junction unmatched. The CDR3 is 16 residues long. The germline CDR1 and CDR2 sequences are SGHAT and FQNNGV. The CDR3 nucleotides read TGTGCCAGCATCAATAGCGGGAGCCTTCCCTACAATGAGCAGTTCTTC. Its protein is CASINSGSLPYNEQFF.

The V gene is TRBV20-1, the J gene TRBJ2-5; D is uncertain. Per the germline V gene, CDR1 is DFQATT and CDR2 is SNEGSKA (reference sequence). Trimming removed 0 bases from V and 0 bases from J, with 8 bases in between. This CDR3 spans 14 amino acids. DNA for the CDR3: TGCAGTGCTAGAGAGGGCGGTTACCAAGAGACCCAGTACTTC. It translates to CSAREGGYQETQYF.

This rearrangement joins TRBV7-9 to TRBJ2-4; D remains ambiguous. The germline V gene has CDR1 SEHNR and CDR2 FQNEAQ (reference sequence). V dropped 5 bases and J dropped 13 bases, with 15 bases sitting between them. The CDR3 runs 12 residues. The CDR3 protein is CASSLIGPQQYF. DNA of the CDR3: TGTGCCAGCAGCCTCATAGGCCCCCAGCAGTACTTC.

This clonotype was observed a handful of times. The chain couples TRBV29-1 to TRBJ1-2; weak D call: TRBD1 (6 bases). CDR1 and CDR2 (germline): SQVTM, ANQGSEA. This CDR3 is 11 amino acids long. V gave up 6 bases and J gave up 4 bases, with 9 bases separating them. This CDR3 is CSVPGAYGYTF. In nucleotides, the CDR3 is TGCAGCGTCCCAGGGGCCTATGGCTACACCTTC.

This chain joins TRBV10-3 and TRBJ2-5; D unclear. V lost 0 bases to trimming and J lost 1 base, with 6 bases between them. The CDR3 length is 14 residues. The V gene's germline CDR1 is ENHRY and CDR2 SYGVKD. CDR3 in amino acids: CAISESLAQETQYF. DNA of the CDR3: TGTGCCATCAGTGAGTCCCTCGCCCAAGAGACCCAGTACTTC.

The chain uses TRBV7-9 and TRBJ2-7; 10 bases are a match to TRBD2. J lost 3 bases, V lost 5 bases, and 7 bases had no gene match. Germline assignment: CDR1 SEHNR and CDR2 FQNEAQ (reference sequence). The CDR3 extends over 15 amino acids. CDR3 nucleotides: TGTGCCAGCAGCCCCCCTAGCGGGAGTCTCTACGAGCAGTACTTC. This codes for CASSPPSGSLYEQYF.

This rearrangement joins TRBV4-1 to TRBJ2-1, with D hard to call. The CDR3 covers 16 residues. Deletions cut 0 bases from V and 3 bases from J, with 12 bases between. Looked up from germline, CDR1 is MGHRA and CDR2 is YSYEKL. The CDR3 sequence: CASSQDSLLSYNEQFF. The CDR3 DNA follows: TGCGCCAGCAGCCAAGATTCACTTTTGAGCTACAATGAGCAGTTCTTC.

This clonotype was counted between two and nine times. This chain uses TRBV7-8 with TRBJ2-5; TRBD1 matches at 9 bases. The germline CDR1 and CDR2 sequences are SGHVS and FQNEAQ. V trimming: 5 bases; J trimming: 5 bases; junction bases outside the gene matches: 6. The CDR3 contains 14 residues. The CDR3 DNA sequence: TGTGCCAGCAGCAGCGGACAGGGGCCGGAGACCCAGTACTTC. It specifies CASSSGQGPETQYF.

This clonotype was picked up one time. CDR3 protein: CASSRIDRVSYNEQFF. The CDR3 coding sequence is TGTGCCAGCAGCAGAATAGACAGGGTCTCCTACAATGAGCAGTTCTTC. The chain links TRBV3-1 to TRBJ2-1, with 7 bases aligning to TRBD1. This CDR3 is built from 16 residues. V was pared by 5 bases and J by 0 bases, with 7 bases of the junction left unmatched. The germline V gene encodes CDR1 LGHDT and CDR2 YNNKEL (reference sequence).

This sequence joins TRBV5-5 and TRBJ2-7; 8 nucleotides agree with TRBD1. After removal of 2 bases from V and 2 bases from J, the junction contained 6 bases not matched to a gene. Germline CDR1 SGHKS, CDR2 YYEKEE (reference sequence). The CDR3 runs to 15 residues. This CDR3 reads CASSFSGGLTYEQYF. The CDR3 nucleotides read TGTGCCAGCAGCTTCTCAGGGGGCCTAACCTACGAGCAGTACTTC.